This T cell receptor (beta chain) was observed in a study of OX40 agonist ivuxolimab in advanced cancers. As concerns this clone: Its target is unknown.

Profiled with immunoSEQ multiplex PCR; TCRdb holds only in-frame clones, not every one. The table has 65,000 to 70,000 clones, 85% to 90% seen once; the top ten hold 5.5% to 6.5%. The V segment lost 5 bases and the J segment 0 bases; nucleotides outside the gene matches: 0. This CDR3 is built from 13 residues. CDR1 and CDR2 (germline): MGHRA, YSYEKL. General study findings and limits: Average numbers of expanded clones were greater in CD8+ T cells than in CD4+.

This clonotype was obtained from an adult with an advanced solid tumor such as melanoma, head and neck, liver or kidney cancer. Sequenced here: CD4+ or CD8+ T cells sorted from blood, sampled in a trial of the OX40 agonist ivuxolimab. The V call is TRBV4-1, the J call TRBJ1-1; 7 bases fit TRBD1. The CDR3 region is CASSGQVNTEAFF. The DNA for the CDR3 is TGCGCCAGCAGCGGACAGGTGAACACTGAAGCTTTCTTT.